One and the same sample provided the 16 T cell receptor beta chains below, sequenced in a study of spatial heterogeneity in lung cancer. As for time point: sample taken at primary tumor resection. MiXCR, run by TCRdb on the 5' RACE reads, gives a single entry per CDR3 protein. The sample lists roughly 19,000 distinct CDR3 sequences; almost 6% were seen once. Their target antigens are unknown. Points from the study as a whole: Expanded alpha and beta TCR counts within tumors tracked tumor mutation counts.

Sequenced material: lung tumor tissue, taken at surgery. The receptor source for this set is a female donor with early-stage non-small cell lung cancer.

Note on this clonotype: This beta chain is off target for a library built for alpha chains, so its abundance means little. This sequence joins TRBV4-2 and TRBJ1-1, with TRBD1 matching over 11 bases. This CDR3 is built from 17 residues. Trimming at V came to 1 base and at J to 1 base, leaving 5 bases not matched to a gene. The germline V gene encodes CDR1 LGHNA and CDR2 YNFKEQ. DNA of the CDR3: TGTGCCAGCAGCCAAGCTTCCGGGACAGGGGGGAACACTGAAGCTTTCTTT. Translated, it gives CASSQASGTGGNTEAFF.

This clonotype was seen more than once but under ten times. This beta chain is an unintended read in a library built for alpha chains; its size means little. The chain employs TRBV12-3 or TRBV12-4 and TRBJ2-1, with 7 bases matching TRBD2. The CDR3 spans 14 residues. V shed 3 bases and J 5 bases; nucleotides not matched to a gene: 4. CDR3 loop: CASSFRTSDNEQFF. The CDR3 DNA is TGTGCCAGCAGTTTCAGGACTAGTGACAATGAGCAGTTCTTC.

This clonotype was seen at least ten times. This beta chain is an unintended read in a library built for alpha chains; its size means little. The chain joins TRBV12-3 or TRBV12-4 to TRBJ2-5, with 10 bases aligning to TRBD2. The CDR3 is 16 amino acids. V lost 4 bases and J lost 5; bases outside the gene matches: 10. CDR3: CASSSPSSGRHETQYF. DNA for the CDR3: TGTGCCAGCAGTTCCCCTTCTAGCGGGAGACATGAGACCCAGTACTTC.

This clonotype has ten or more counts. This beta chain is an unintended read in a library built for alpha chains; its size means little. This chain connects TRBV10-3 to TRBJ2-3; D is possibly TRBD1 or TRBD2 (5 bases each). V gave up 8 bases and J gave up 4 bases, with 10 bases separating them. Germline values: CDR1 ENHRY, CDR2 SYGVKD. The CDR3 totals 12 residues. Here the CDR3 reads CAIGSGPDTQYF. The DNA of the CDR3 is TGTGCCATCGGTTCGGGGCCAGATACGCAGTATTTT.

The sample holds many counts of this clonotype. A library prepared for alpha chains yielded this beta chain as an off-target read; its size is of little meaning. This chain uses TRBV19 with TRBJ2-2; D unresolved. The CDR3 is 14 residues long. V was clipped by 2 bases and J by 5 bases, with 9 bases between them. Per the germline V gene, CDR1 is LNHDA and CDR2 is SQIVND (reference sequence). The CDR3 DNA reads as TGTGCCAGTAGTATATCCGGAATAACCGGGGAGCTGTTTTTT. Translated, it gives CASSISGITGELFF.

This clonotype has at least ten counts. This beta chain was picked up by a library intended for alpha chains and is off target, so its count carries little meaning. This chain uses TRBV20-1 with TRBJ1-2, with TRBD1 identical over 8 bases. J was trimmed by 7 bases and V by 1 base; bases with no gene match: 8. The CDR3 runs 14 residues. Looked up from germline, CDR1 is DFQATT and CDR2 is SNEGSKA (reference sequence). CDR3 nucleotides: TGCAGTGCTAGAGGGGACAGGACGCCTAGTGGCTACACCTTC. Translated: CSARGDRTPSGYTF.

With respect to this clonotype: Little can be read into the size of this beta chain, an off-target read in a library designed for alpha chains. The chain joins TRBV7-3 to TRBJ2-7; 7 nucleotides agree with TRBD2. Germline V gives CDR1 SGHTA, CDR2 FQGTGA. V lost 2 bases and J lost 0; bases outside the gene matches: 4. CDR3 size: 15 residues. The CDR3 DNA sequence: TGTGCCAGCAGCTTACTAGCGGCAAGCTCCTACGAGCAGTACTTC. Amino acid sequence: CASSLLAASSYEQYF.

This clonotype was observed at least ten times. Since it is a stray read in a library aimed at alpha chains, this beta chain has a size that is not meaningful. The genes are TRBV9 and TRBJ2-1, with 9 bases matching TRBD2. The CDR3 length is 16 residues. Germline V gene data show CDR1 as SGDLS and CDR2 as YYNGEE. J was trimmed by 4 bases and V by 3 bases; bases with no gene match: 8. As DNA, the CDR3 is TGTGCCAGCAGCGGTAGCGGGAGAGGGGATTACAATGAGCAGTTCTTC. As protein: CASSGSGRGDYNEQFF.

Details on this clonotype: This beta chain represents an off-target read in a library built for alpha chains; its size is of limited meaning. Written as DNA, the CDR3 is TGTGCCAGCGGTCACAGGGTGAGATACGAGCAGTACTTC. Its protein product is CASGHRVRYEQYF. The chain links TRBV6-2 or TRBV6-3 to TRBJ2-7; tentatively, D is TRBD1 (6 bases). This CDR3 is built from 13 residues. Germline V gene data show CDR1 as MNHEY and CDR2 as SVGEGT. The V end was cut by 8 bases, the J end by 4 bases, with 15 bases between.

This clonotype is classed as medium-sized. Because this beta chain is a stray read in a library intended to capture alpha chains, its abundance should not be given much weight. The V gene is TRBV11-2, the J gene TRBJ2-7; 8 nucleotides match TRBD1. The ends lost 5 bases at V and 5 bases at J; junction bases unmatched: 14. This CDR3 is built from 16 residues. The germline gives CDR1 SGHAT, CDR2 FQNNGV. CDR3 loop: CASSPQAGQGWDEQYF. The CDR3 DNA reads TGTGCCAGCAGCCCCCAGGCAGGACAGGGTTGGGACGAGCAGTACTTC.

In its sample, this clonotype ranks as medium-sized. This beta chain is a stray sequence in a library constructed for alpha chains; its clone size is not meaningful. The CDR3 DNA is TGCAGTGCTAGAACGACAGGGGGCGAGAATCAGCCCCAGCATTTT. Translated: CSARTTGGENQPQHF. This rearrangement joins TRBV20-1 to TRBJ1-5; the match to TRBD1 covers 10 bases. Germline V gene lookup returns CDR1 DFQATT and CDR2 SNEGSKA (reference sequence). This CDR3 is 15 amino acids long. With 2 bases clipped from V and 4 bases from J, the junction kept 5 bases outside the gene matches.

This clonotype was counted at least ten times. With the library built for alpha chains, this beta chain is off target and its frequency is not meaningful. The V and J genes are TRBV29-1 and TRBJ1-4; TRBD1 matches at 8 bases. CDR3 length: 15 amino acids. V shed 4 bases and J 1 base; nucleotides not matched to a gene: 5. CDR1 is SQVTM, CDR2 ANQGSEA, per germline. In nucleotides, the CDR3 is TGCAGCGTTGGCAGGGGGCGTGAAACTAATGAAAAACTGTTTTTT. It encodes CSVGRGRETNEKLFF.

This clonotype was seen many times. This beta chain is a stray sequence in a library constructed for alpha chains; its clone size is not meaningful. This chain links TRBV7-2 with TRBJ2-5, with 7 bases that match TRBD2. Trimming at V came to 5 bases and at J to 2 bases, leaving 5 bases not matched to a gene. Germline CDR1 is SGHTA and CDR2 is FQGNSA. The CDR3 is 14 residues long. The CDR3 spells CASSRGDYQETQYF. The CDR3 region has the DNA TGTGCCAGCAGCCGGGGGGACTATCAAGAGACCCAGTACTTC.

This clonotype ranks as medium-sized. This beta chain turned up in a library designed for alpha chains; as an off-target read, its abundance says little. CDR3 sequence reads: CASSFPGVTEAFF. The CDR3 DNA reads as TGTGCCAGCAGTTTTCCGGGAGTCACTGAAGCTTTCTTT. V and J are TRBV27 and TRBJ1-1; no reliable D call. V was clipped by 3 bases and J by 4 bases, with 9 bases between them. The CDR3 is 13 amino acids. Per the germline V gene, CDR1 is MNHEY and CDR2 is SMNVEV (reference sequence).

This clonotype was counted many times. This beta chain is an unintended read in a library built for alpha chains; its size means little. The chain combines TRBV2 with TRBJ2-7; 8 positions match TRBD1. Trimming removed 7 bases from V and 2 bases from J; junction bases left unmatched: 10. Per germline, CDR1 SNHLY and CDR2 FYNNEI. CDR3 length: 15 amino acids. The CDR3 is CASIGNRGFTYEQYF. CDR3 nucleotides: TGTGCCAGCATCGGGAACAGGGGGTTCACCTACGAGCAGTACTTC.

This clonotype was seen many times. This beta chain is a stray sequence in a library constructed for alpha chains; its clone size is not meaningful. This chain joins TRBV12-3 or TRBV12-4 and TRBJ2-4; TRBD1 matches at 7 bases. V lost 5 bases and J lost 2; bases outside the gene matches: 3. The CDR3 loop spans 14 amino acids. CDR3 sequence: CASSTQGTKNIQYF. DNA for the CDR3: TGTGCCAGCAGTACACAGGGGACCAAAAACATTCAGTACTTC.